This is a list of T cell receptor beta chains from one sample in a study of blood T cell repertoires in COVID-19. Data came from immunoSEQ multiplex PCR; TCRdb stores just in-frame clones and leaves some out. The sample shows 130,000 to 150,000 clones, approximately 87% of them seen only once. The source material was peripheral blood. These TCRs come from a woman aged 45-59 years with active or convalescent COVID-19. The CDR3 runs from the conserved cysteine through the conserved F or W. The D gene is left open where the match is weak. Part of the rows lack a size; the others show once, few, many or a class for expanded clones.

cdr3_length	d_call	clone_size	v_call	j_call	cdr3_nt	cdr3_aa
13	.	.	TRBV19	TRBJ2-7	TGTGCCAGTAGTATCGACTACACCTACGAGCAGTACTTC	CASSIDYTYEQYF
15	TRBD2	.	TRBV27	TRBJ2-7	TGTGCCAGCAGTTTAGCGGGAGGCCTCTCCTACGAGCAGTACTTC	CASSLAGGLSYEQYF
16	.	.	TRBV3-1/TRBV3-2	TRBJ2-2	TGTGCCAGCAGCCCCGACCCAGGCGTGTACACCGGGGAGCTGTTTTTT	CASSPDPGVYTGELFF
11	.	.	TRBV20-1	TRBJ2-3	TGCAGTGCTAGTTCGGCAGATACGCAGTATTTT	CSASSADTQYF
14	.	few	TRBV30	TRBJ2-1	TGTGCCTGGAGTGTTAGGGGCTCCGGGAATGAGCAGTTCTTC	CAWSVRGSGNEQFF
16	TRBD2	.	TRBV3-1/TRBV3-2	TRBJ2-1	TGTGCCAGCAGCCAAGATTACCAGCGGGGTTACAATGAGCAGTTCTTC	CASSQDYQRGYNEQFF
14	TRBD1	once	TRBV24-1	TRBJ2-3	TGTGCCACCAGTGGACAGGGAGTAACAGATACGCAGTATTTT	CATSGQGVTDTQYF
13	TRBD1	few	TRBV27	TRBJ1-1	TGTGCCAGCAGTTTGACAGGGGCCCAGGAAGCTTTCTTT	CASSLTGAQEAFF
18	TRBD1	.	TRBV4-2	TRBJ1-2	TGTGCCAGCAGCCAAGATGGGACAGGAGAACCCCCTAACTATGGCTACACCTTC	CASSQDGTGEPPNYGYTF
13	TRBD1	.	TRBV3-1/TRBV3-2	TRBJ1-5	TGTGCCAGCAGCCCAGACAGGGATCAGCCCCAGCATTTT	CASSPDRDQPQHF
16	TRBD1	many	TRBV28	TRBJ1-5	TGTGCCAGCATCAAGGCCAGGGGGGCCTACAATCAGCCCCAGCATTTT	CASIKARGAYNQPQHF
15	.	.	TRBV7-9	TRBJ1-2	TGTGCCAGCAGCTTAGGGGAATCAGGGTACTATGGCTACACCTTC	CASSLGESGYYGYTF
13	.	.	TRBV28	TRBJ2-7	TGTGCCAGCAGGCTGGGCAGGGTATACGAGCAGTACTTC	CASRLGRVYEQYF
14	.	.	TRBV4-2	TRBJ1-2	TGTGCCAGCAGCCAAGATCTGAGGGATTATGGCTACACCTTC	CASSQDLRDYGYTF
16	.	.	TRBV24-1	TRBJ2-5	TGTGCCACCAGTGATTTGTTGGCAGGGCAGCAAGAGACCCAGTACTTC	CATSDLLAGQQETQYF
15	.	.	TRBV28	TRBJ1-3	TGTGCCAGCAGTTTTTCGGTTCCCTCTGGAAACACCATATATTTT	CASSFSVPSGNTIYF
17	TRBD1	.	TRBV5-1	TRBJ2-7	TGCGCCAGCAGCTCGGGGACAGGAAGGTTTCGATCCTACGAGCAGTACTTC	CASSSGTGRFRSYEQYF
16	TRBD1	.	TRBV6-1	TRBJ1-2	TGTGCCAGCAGTGACGTCGGACAGGGGTTCAGGGGTGGCTACACCTTC	CASSDVGQGFRGGYTF
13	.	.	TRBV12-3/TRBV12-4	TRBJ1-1	TGTGCCAGCAGTTTATACATGAACACTGAAGCTTTCTTT	CASSLYMNTEAFF
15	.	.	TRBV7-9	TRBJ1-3	TGTGCCAGCAGCTTACCAGGAGGGTCTGGAAACACCATATATTTT	CASSLPGGSGNTIYF
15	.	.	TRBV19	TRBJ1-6	TGTGCCAGTAGGATCCAGGCAGCTAATAATTCACCCCTCCACTTT	CASRIQAANNSPLHF
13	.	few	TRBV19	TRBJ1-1	TGTGCCAGTAGTATAAGAGGGGGTACTGAAGCTTTCTTT	CASSIRGGTEAFF
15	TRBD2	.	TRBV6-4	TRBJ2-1	TGTGCCAGCAGTGCCGAAGGGGTAGCGGGAGCTGAGCAGTTCTTC	CASSAEGVAGAEQFF
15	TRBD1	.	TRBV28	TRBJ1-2	TGTGCCAGCAGTCCTGACTGGGACAGGGGTTATGGCTACACCTTC	CASSPDWDRGYGYTF
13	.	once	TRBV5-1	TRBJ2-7	TGCGCCAGCAGCTTGGAACAGGGCTTCGAGCAGTACTTC	CASSLEQGFEQYF
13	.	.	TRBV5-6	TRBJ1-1	TGTGCCAGCAGCTTGTCAGGGGTGACTGAAGCTTTCTTT	CASSLSGVTEAFF
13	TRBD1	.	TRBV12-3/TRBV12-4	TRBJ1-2	TGTGCCAGCAGTAACCGGGACAGGGGTGGGGACACCTTC	CASSNRDRGGDTF
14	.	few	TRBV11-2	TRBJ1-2	TGTGCCAGCAGCTTGAACGGAGGGTTGGGCGGCTACACCTTC	CASSLNGGLGGYTF
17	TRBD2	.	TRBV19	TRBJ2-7	TGTGCCAGTAGTATACGCCCGGGACTAGCGGGAGTCTACGAGCAGTACTTC	CASSIRPGLAGVYEQYF
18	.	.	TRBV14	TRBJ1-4	TGTGCCAGCAGCCAAGTTGCCCCACAGGGAGCCCTTAATGAAAAACTGTTTTTT	CASSQVAPQGALNEKLFF
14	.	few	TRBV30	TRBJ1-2	TGTGCCTGGGTTATAAGCAGGCTATACGGTGGCTACACCTTC	CAWVISRLYGGYTF
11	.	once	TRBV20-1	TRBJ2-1	TGCAGTGCTAGTCAGGGAAATGAGCAGTTCTTC	CSASQGNEQFF
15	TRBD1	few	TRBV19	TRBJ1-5	TGTGCCAGTAGCTCATCAGGGACAGTAAATCAGCCCCAGCATTTT	CASSSSGTVNQPQHF
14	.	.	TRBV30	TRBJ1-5	TGTGCCTGGAGTGGACATGGGTTCGATCAGCCCCAGCATTTT	CAWSGHGFDQPQHF
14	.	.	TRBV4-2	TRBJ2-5	TGTGCCAGCAGCCAAGGATCTAGCAAAGAGACCCAGTACTTC	CASSQGSSKETQYF
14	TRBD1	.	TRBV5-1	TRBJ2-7	TGCGCCAGCAGCAGGGACAGGTCTACCTACGAGCAGTACTTC	CASSRDRSTYEQYF
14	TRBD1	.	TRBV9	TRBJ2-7	TGTGCCAGCAGCGTAGGACAGGGGCCCCACGAGCAGTACTTC	CASSVGQGPHEQYF